This entry describes one TCR beta chain. This specimen comes from a study of blood T cell repertoires in COVID-19. Study information: Researchers got acute and convalescent COVID-19 samples from the United States, Italy and Spain.

Assay used: immunoSEQ multiplex PCR; TCRdb lists only in-frame clones, some missing. The repertoire holds 150,000 to 200,000 clones, about 88% seen once, with more than 0.85% in the top ten. This sequence was found in a man aged 40-49 years with acute or convalescent COVID-19. The material sequenced was peripheral blood.

DNA for the CDR3: TGTGCCAGCAGTTACTCGGGCAGTAGTGCGAACACCGGGGAGCTGTTTTTT. As protein: CASSYSGSSANTGELFF. The gene calls are TRBV6-2 or TRBV6-3 and TRBJ2-2; D is undetermined. Trimming shortened V by 0 bases and J by 0 bases, and 11 bases separated the two germline ends. The CDR3 contains 17 residues. Germline CDR1 MNHEY, CDR2 SVGEGT.